This T cell receptor (beta chain) stems from a study of Ad26.COV2.S vaccination and SARS-CoV-2 variants. At the level of the study: In the study, Ad26.COV2.S was injected intramuscularly once, or twice 56 days apart.

The CDR3 has 14 residues. Germline V gives CDR1 SEHNR, CDR2 FQNEAQ (reference sequence). V lost 5 bases and J 0 bases, leaving 10 bases between the germline ends. Regarding treatment: some 20 received Ad26.COV2.S at low or high dose, single or two shots; 5 received placebo; per-sample allocation not given. Following the first vaccine or placebo injection, samples were taken on day 63. Its platform was an Ad26 vector, and its expressed antigen was Wuhan-strain SARS-CoV-2 spike. A note on this clone: The target antigen is unknown.

Here immunoSEQ multiplex PCR was the method, and the copy in TCRdb shows in-frame clones only, minus some. The table lists 320,000 or so clones, roughly 90% of them singletons, with approximately 5% in the top ten. Study conclusions and caveats: Breadth measured for non-spike TCRs was similar across vaccine and placebo recipients. Substantial response breadth was reportedly seen for spike-specific CD8+ and CD4+ T cells after vaccination.

Sample: peripheral blood, taken in a trial of Ad26.COV2.S vaccine versus placebo. The chain has TRBV7-9 and TRBJ1-1, with D unresolved. The clonotype was recovered from a person between 18 and 65 years old who received the Ad26.COV2.S COVID-19 vaccine or a placebo. CDR3 coding DNA: TGTGCCAGCAGCGACGGGATATTGAACACTGAAGCTTTCTTT. It encodes CASSDGILNTEAFF.